The sample holds one count of the clone carrying this T cell receptor (beta chain). The antigen remains undetermined. These data belong to a study of shared clonotypes between healthy human individuals. Study-wide findings and caveats: Memory subsets generally showed smaller estimated richness than naive subsets did.

TCRdb keeps only in-frame clones here, not all; method: immunoSEQ multiplex PCR. The data contain 2 million to 3 million clones, approximately 93% of them singletons. The CDR3 has 16 amino acids. CDR1 is SGHTA, CDR2 FQGNSA, per germline. V lost 6 bases to trimming and J lost 6 bases; unmatched junction nucleotides: 16. The clonotype comes from a young man in good health. Some clones in this sample may be carry-over from other donors' samples. Sequencing input: naive CD4+ T cells from PBMCs. Subset described: CD45RA+ positively selected. The chain combines TRBV7-2 with TRBJ2-7; 8 bases match TRBD1. The CDR3 DNA is TGTGCCAGCAGTAACCCCCCCGGACAGGGAGGACCCGAGCAGTACTTC. Residues: CASSNPPGQGGPEQYF.